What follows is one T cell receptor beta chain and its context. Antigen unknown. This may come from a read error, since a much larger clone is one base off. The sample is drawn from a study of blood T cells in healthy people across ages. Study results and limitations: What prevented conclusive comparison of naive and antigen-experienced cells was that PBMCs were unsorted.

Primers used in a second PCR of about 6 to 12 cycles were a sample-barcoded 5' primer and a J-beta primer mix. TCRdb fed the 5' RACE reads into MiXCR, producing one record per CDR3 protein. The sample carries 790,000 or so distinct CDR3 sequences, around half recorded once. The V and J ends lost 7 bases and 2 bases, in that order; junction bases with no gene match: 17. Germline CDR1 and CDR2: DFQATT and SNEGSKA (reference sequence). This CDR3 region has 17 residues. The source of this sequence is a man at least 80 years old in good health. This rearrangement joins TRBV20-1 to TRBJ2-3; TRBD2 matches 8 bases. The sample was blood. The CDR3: CSVEDGGDWELTDTQYF. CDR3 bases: TGCAGTGTCGAAGACGGGGGGGATTGGGAGCTCACAGATACGCAGTATTTT.